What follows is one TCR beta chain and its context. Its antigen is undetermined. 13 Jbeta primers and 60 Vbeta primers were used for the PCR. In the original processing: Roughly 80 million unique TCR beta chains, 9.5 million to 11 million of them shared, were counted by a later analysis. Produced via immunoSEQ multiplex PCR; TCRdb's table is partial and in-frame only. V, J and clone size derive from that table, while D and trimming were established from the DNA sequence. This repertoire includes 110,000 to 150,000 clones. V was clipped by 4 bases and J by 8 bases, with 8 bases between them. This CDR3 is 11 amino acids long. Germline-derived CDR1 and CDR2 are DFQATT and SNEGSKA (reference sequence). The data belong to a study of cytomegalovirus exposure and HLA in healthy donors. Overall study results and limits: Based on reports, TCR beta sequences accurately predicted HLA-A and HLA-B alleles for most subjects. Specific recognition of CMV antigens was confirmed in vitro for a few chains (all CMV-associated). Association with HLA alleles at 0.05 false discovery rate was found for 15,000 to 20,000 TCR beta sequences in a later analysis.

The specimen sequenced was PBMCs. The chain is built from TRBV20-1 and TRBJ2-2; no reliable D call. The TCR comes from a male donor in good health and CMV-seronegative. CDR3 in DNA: TGCAGTGCTAACATGCCGGGGGAGCTGTTTTTT. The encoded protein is CSANMPGELFF.